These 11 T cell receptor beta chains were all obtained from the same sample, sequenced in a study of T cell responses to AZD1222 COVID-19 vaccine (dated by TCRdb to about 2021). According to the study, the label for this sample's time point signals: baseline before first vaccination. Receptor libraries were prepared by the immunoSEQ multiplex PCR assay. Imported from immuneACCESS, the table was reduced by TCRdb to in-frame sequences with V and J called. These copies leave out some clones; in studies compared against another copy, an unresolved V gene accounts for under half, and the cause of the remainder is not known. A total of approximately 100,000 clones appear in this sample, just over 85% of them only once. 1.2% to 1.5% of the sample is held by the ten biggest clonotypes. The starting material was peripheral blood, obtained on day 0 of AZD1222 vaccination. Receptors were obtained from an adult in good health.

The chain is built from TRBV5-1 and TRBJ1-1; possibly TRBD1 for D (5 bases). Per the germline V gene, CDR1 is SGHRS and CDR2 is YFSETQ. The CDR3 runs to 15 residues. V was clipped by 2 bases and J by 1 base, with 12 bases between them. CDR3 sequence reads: CASSLTLGTNTEAFF. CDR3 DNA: TGCGCCAGCAGCTTAACTTTGGGGACGAACACTGAAGCTTTCTTT.

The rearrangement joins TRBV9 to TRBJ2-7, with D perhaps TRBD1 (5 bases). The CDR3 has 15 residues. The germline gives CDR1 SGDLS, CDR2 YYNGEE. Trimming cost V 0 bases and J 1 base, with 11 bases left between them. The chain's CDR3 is CASSVGSGLSYEQYF. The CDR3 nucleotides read TGTGCCAGCAGCGTAGGTTCAGGGCTTTCCTACGAGCAGTACTTC.

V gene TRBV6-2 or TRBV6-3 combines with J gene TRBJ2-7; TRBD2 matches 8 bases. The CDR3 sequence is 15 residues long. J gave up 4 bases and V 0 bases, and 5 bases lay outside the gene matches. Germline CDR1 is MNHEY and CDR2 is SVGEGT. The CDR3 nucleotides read TGTGCCAGCAGTTACTCGTTTCCTAGCGGGTACGAGCAGTACTTC. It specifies CASSYSFPSGYEQYF.

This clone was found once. The CDR3 DNA sequence: TGTGCCAGCAGACCCGGACTAGCGGGACTTTACGAGCAGTACTTC. Translation: CASRPGLAGLYEQYF. The genes are TRBV7-9 and TRBJ2-7, with 12 bases lining up with TRBD2. In germline, CDR1 is SEHNR, CDR2 FQNEAQ (reference sequence). V lost 6 bases and J lost 4; bases outside the gene matches: 7. This CDR3 contains 15 residues.

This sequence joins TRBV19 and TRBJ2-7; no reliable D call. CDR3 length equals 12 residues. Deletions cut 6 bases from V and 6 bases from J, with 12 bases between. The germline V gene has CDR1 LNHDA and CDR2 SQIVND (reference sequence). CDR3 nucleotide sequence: TGTGCCAGTAGGGTCCCCGCAGGCGAGCAGTACTTC. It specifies CASRVPAGEQYF.

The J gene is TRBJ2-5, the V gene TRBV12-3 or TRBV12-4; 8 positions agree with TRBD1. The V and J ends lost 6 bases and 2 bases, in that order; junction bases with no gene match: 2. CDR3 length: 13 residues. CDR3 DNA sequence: TGTGCCAGCAGCAGACAGGGGCAAGAGACCCAGTACTTC. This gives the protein CASSRQGQETQYF.

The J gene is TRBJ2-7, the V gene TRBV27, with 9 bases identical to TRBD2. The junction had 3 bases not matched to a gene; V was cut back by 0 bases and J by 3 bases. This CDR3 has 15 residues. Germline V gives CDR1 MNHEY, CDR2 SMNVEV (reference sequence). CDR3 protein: CASSLSRGRVYEQYF. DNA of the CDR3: TGTGCCAGCAGTTTATCGCGCGGGAGGGTCTACGAGCAGTACTTC.

CDR3 residues: CASSPLGTSIWSEQFF. The CDR3 DNA reads TGTGCCAGCAGCCCGCTTGGGACTAGCATATGGAGTGAGCAGTTCTTC. The J gene is TRBJ2-1, the V gene TRBV7-3; 9 bases are shared with TRBD2. V was clipped by 5 bases and J by 9 bases; unmatched bases: 14. The CDR3 is made up of 16 amino acids. From germline, CDR1 is SGHTA and CDR2 FQGTGA.

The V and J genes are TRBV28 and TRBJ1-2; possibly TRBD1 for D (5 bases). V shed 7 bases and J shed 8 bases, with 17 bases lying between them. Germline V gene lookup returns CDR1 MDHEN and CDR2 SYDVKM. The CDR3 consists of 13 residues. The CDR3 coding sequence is TGTGCCAGCACCCCCACTGGGACGTCGGGCTACACCTTC. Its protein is CASTPTGTSGYTF.

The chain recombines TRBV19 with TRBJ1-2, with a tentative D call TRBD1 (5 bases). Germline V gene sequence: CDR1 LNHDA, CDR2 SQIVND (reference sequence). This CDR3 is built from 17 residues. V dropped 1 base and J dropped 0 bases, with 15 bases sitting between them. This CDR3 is CASSIGQNLPSNYGYTF. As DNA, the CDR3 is TGTGCCAGTAGTATAGGACAGAACTTACCTTCTAACTATGGCTACACCTTC.

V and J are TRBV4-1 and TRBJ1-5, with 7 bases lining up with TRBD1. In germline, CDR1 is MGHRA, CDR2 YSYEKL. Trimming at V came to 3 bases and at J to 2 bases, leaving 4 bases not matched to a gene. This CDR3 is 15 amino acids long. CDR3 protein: CASSQRGQGNQPQHF. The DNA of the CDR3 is TGCGCCAGCAGCCAGAGAGGACAGGGCAATCAGCCCCAGCATTTT.